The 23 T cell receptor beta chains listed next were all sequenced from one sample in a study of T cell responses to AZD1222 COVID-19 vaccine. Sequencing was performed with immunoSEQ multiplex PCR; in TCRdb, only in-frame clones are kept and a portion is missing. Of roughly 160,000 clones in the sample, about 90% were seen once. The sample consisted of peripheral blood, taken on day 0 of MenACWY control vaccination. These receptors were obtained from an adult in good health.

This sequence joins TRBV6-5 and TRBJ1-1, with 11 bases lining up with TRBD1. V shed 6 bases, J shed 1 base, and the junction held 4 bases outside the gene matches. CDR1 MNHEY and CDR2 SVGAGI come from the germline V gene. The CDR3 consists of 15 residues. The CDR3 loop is CASRGDRGENTEAFF. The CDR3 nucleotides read TGTGCCAGCAGGGGGGACAGGGGGGAGAACACTGAAGCTTTCTTT.

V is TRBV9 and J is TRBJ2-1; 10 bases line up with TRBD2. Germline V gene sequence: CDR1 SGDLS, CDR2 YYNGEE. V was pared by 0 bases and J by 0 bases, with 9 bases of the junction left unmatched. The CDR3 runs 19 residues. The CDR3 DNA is TGTGCCAGCAGCGTAGAATCTAGCGGGAGACAGAGCTCCTACAATGAGCAGTTCTTC. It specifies CASSVESSGRQSSYNEQFF.

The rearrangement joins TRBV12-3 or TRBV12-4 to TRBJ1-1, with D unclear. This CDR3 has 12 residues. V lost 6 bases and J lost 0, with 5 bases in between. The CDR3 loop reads CASRHMNTEAFF. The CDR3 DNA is TGTGCCAGCAGACATATGAACACTGAAGCTTTCTTT.

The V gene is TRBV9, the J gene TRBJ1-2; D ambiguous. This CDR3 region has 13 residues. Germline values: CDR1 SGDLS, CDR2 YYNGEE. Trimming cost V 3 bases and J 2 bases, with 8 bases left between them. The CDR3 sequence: CASSATGNYGYTF. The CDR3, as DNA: TGTGCCAGCAGCGCTACGGGCAACTATGGCTACACCTTC.

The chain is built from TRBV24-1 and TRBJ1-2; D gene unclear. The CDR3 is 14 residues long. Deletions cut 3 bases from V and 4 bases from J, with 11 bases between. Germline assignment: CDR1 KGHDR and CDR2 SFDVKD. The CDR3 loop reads CATSDSRQFYGYTF. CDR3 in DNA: TGTGCCACCAGTGATAGTCGGCAGTTCTATGGCTACACCTTC.

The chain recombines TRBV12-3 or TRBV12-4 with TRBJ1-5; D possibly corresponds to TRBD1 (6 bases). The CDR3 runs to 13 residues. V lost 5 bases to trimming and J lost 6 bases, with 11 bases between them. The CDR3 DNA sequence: TGTGCCAGCAGTCAACAGGGAGGTCAGCCCCAGCATTTT. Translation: CASSQQGGQPQHF.

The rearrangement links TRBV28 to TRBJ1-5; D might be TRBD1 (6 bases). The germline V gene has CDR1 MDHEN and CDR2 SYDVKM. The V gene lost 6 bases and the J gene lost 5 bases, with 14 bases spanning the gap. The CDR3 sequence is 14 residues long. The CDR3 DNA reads TGTGCCAGCAGCCCCAGGGGCCCCCATCAGCCCCAGCATTTT. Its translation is CASSPRGPHQPQHF.

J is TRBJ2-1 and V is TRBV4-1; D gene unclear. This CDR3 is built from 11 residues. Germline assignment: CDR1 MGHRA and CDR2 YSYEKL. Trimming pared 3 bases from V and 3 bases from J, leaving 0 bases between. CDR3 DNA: TGCGCCAGCAGCCACTACAATGAGCAGTTCTTC. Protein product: CASSHYNEQFF.

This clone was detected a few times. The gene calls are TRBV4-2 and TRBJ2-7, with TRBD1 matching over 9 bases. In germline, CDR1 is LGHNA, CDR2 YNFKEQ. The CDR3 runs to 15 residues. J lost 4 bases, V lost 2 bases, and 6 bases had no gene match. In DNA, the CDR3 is TGTGCCAGCAGCCAAAAGGACAGGGGAAGATACGAGCAGTACTTC. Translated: CASSQKDRGRYEQYF.

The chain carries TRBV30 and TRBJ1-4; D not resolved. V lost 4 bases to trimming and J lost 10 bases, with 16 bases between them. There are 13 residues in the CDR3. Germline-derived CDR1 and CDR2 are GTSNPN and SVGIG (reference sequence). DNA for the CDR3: TGTGCCTGGACCCCTGGGGTGTTTGGAAAACTGTTTTTT. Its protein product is CAWTPGVFGKLFF.

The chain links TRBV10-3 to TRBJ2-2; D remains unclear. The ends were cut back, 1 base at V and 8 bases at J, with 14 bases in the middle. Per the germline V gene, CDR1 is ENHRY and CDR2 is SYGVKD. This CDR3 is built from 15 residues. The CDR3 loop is CAISELGQRPGELFF. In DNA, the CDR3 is TGTGCCATCAGTGAGTTAGGCCAGAGGCCTGGGGAGCTGTTTTTT.

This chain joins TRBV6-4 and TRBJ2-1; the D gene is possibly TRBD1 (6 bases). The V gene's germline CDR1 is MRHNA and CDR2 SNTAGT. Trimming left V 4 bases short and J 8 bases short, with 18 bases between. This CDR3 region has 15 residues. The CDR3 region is CASSVDSPRVDEQFF. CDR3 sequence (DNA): TGTGCCAGCAGTGTGGACAGTCCTAGGGTCGATGAGCAGTTCTTC.

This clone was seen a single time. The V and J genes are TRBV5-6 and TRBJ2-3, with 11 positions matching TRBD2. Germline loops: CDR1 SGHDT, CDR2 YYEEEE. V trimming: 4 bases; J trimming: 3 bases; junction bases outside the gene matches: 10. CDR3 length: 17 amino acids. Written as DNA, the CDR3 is TGTGCCAGCAGCCCCCGAGGTAGCGGGAGGGGTACAGATACGCAGTATTTT. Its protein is CASSPRGSGRGTDTQYF.

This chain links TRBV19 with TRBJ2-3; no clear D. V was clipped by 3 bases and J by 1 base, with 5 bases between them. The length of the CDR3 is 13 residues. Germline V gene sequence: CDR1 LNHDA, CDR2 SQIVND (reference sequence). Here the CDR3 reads CASSMSGTDTQYF. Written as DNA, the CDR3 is TGTGCCAGTAGTATGTCCGGCACAGATACGCAGTATTTT. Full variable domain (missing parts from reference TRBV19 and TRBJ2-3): DGGITQSPKYLFRKEGQNVTLSCEQNLNHDAMYWYRQDPGQGLRLIYYSQIVNDFQKGDIAEGYSVSREKKESFPLTVTSAQKNPTAFYLCASSMSGTDTQYFGPGTRLTVL.

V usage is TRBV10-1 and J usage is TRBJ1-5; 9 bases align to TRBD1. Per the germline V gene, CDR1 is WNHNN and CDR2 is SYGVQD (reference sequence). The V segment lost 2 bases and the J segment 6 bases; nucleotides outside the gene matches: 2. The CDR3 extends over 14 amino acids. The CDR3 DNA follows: TGCGCCAGCAGTGAGACAGGGGGCGGTCAGCCCCAGCATTTT. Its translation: CASSETGGGQPQHF.

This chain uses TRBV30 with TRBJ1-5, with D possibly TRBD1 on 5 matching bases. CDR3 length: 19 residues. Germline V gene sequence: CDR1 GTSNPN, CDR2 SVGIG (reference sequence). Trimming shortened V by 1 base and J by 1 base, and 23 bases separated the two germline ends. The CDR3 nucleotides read TGTGCCTGGAGTGGCTACAAGGGGACCTTTCGGTCGAGCAATCAGCCCCAGCATTTT. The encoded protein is CAWSGYKGTFRSSNQPQHF. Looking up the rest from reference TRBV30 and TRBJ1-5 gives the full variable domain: SQTIHQWPATLVQPVGSPLSLECTVEGTSNPNLYWYRQAAGRGLQLLFYSVGIGQISSEVPQNLSASRPQDRQFILSSKKLLLSDSGFYLCAWSGYKGTFRSSNQPQHFGDGTRLSIL.

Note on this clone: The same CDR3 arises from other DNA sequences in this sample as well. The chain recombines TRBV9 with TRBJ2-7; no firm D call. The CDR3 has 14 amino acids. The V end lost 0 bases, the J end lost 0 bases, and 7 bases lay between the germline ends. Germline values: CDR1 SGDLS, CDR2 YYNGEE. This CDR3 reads CASSVGGLSYEQYF. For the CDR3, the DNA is TGTGCCAGCAGCGTAGGGGGTCTCTCCTACGAGCAGTACTTC. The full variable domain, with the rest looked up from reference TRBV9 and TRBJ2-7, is DSGVTQTPKHLITATGQRVTLRCSPRSGDLSVYWYQQSLDQGLQFLIQYYNGEERAKGNILERFSAQQFPDLHSELNLSSLELGDSALYFCASSVGGLSYEQYFGPGTRLTVT.

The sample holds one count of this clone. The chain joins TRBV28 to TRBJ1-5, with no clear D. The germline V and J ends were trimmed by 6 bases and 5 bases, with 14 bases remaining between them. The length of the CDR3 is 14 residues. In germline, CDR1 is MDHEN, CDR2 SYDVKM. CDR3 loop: CASSRNTVDQPQHF. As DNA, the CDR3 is TGTGCCAGCAGCAGGAACACAGTAGATCAGCCCCAGCATTTT.

CDR3 sequence (DNA): TGTGCCAGCAGCTTAGGGACAGGCGGAGACTATGGCTACACCTTC. Residues: CASSLGTGGDYGYTF. V is TRBV5-5 and J is TRBJ1-2, with 8 nucleotides matching TRBD1. This CDR3 has 15 residues. Germline V gives CDR1 SGHKS, CDR2 YYEKEE (reference sequence). V was pared by 2 bases and J by 3 bases, with 6 bases of the junction left unmatched.

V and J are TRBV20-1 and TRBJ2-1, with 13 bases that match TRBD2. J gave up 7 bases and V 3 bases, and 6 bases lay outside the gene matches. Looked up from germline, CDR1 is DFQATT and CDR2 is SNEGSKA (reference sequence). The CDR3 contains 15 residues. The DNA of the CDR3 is TGCAGTGCTAGTCGGGGACTAGCGGGAATGAATGAGCAGTTCTTC. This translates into CSASRGLAGMNEQFF.

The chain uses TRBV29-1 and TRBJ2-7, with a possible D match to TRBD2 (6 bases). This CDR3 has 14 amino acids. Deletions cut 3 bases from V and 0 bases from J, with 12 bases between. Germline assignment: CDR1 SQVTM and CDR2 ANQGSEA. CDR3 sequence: CSVEGDWSSYEQYF. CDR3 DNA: TGCAGCGTTGAGGGGGACTGGAGCTCCTACGAGCAGTACTTC.

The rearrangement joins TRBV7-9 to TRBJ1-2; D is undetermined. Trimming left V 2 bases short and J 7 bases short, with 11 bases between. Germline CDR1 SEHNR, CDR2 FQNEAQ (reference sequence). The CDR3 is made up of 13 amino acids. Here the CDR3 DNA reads TGTGCCAGCAGCTTAAAGGCGGGGATTGGCTACACCTTC. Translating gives CASSLKAGIGYTF.

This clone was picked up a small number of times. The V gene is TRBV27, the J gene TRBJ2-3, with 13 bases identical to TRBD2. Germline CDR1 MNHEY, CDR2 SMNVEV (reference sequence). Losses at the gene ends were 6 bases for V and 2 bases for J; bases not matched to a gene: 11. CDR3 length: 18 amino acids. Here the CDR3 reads CASSSFSGLAGDTDTQYF. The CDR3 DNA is TGTGCCAGCAGCAGCTTCTCTGGACTAGCGGGAGACACAGATACGCAGTATTTT.